The clone carrying this T cell receptor beta chain appeared a few times. Researchers tagged individual cDNA molecules with unique molecular identifiers. TCRdb redid the calling of the 5' RACE reads with MiXCR, one entry per CDR3 protein. This sample has some 45,000 distinct CDR3 sequences; roughly 6% occur once, and the top ten carry more than 7%. With 4 bases removed from V and 4 bases from J, the gap between germline ends came to 13 bases. This CDR3 has 15 amino acids. Per germline, CDR1 MNHEY and CDR2 SMNVEV (reference sequence). This entry is derived from a study of early T cells in non-severe SARS-CoV-2 infection. Study overall: The sequenced material was bulk RNA from unsorted whole blood, and its chains were unpaired.

This receptor was obtained from an adult who was a healthcare worker with PCR-confirmed SARS-CoV-2 infection or an uninfected control (not recorded which). This sequence joins TRBV27 and TRBJ2-2; D is uncertain. The sequences come from whole blood, collected at baseline. The CDR3 region is CASSSSTISTGELFF. Here the CDR3 DNA reads TGTGCCAGCAGTTCTTCCACGATCTCCACCGGGGAGCTGTTTTTT.